Shown below are 9 T cell receptor beta chains from a single sample sequenced in a study of OX40 agonist ivuxolimab in advanced cancers. The method behind the library was the immunoSEQ multiplex PCR assay. In TCRdb, the immuneACCESS table is reduced to in-frame sequences with V and J assigned. These tables do not hold every clone; where another copy was compared, an unresolved V gene accounts for under half, and the others remain unexplained. Here the sample has about 38,000 clones; about 74% occur a single time. The ten largest account for 9.5% to 15% of the sample. This material consisted of CD4+ or CD8+ T cells sorted from blood, taken in a trial of the OX40 agonist ivuxolimab. All receptors derive from an adult with an advanced solid tumor such as melanoma, head and neck, liver or kidney cancer.

This rearrangement joins TRBV5-4 to TRBJ2-1; D is unclear. The CDR3 consists of 16 residues. The V end was cut by 0 bases, the J end by 0 bases, with 10 bases between. Germline loops: CDR1 SGHNT, CDR2 YYREEE (reference sequence). The CDR3 sequence is CASSLVSMSSYNEQFF. CDR3 DNA sequence: TGTGCCAGCAGCTTGGTCTCGATGAGCTCCTACAATGAGCAGTTCTTC.

In this sample, this clone turned up once. The chain carries TRBV5-1 and TRBJ1-2; 7 nucleotides agree with TRBD1. V was clipped by 3 bases and J by 6 bases; unmatched bases: 8. Germline V lookup: CDR1 SGHRS, CDR2 YFSETQ. The CDR3 covers 14 residues. CDR3 DNA sequence: TGCGCCAGCAGCTCCGACAGGGAGAATAATGGCTACACCTTC. Its protein product is CASSSDRENNGYTF.

This sequence joins TRBV7-6 and TRBJ2-7, with D possibly matching TRBD1 (5 bases). The CDR3 contains 13 residues. V lost 4 bases and J lost 5, with 12 bases in between. The germline V gene encodes CDR1 SGHVS and CDR2 FNYEAQ. The CDR3 loop reads CASSSRQFNEQYF. CDR3 DNA sequence: TGTGCCAGCAGCTCCCGACAGTTCAACGAGCAGTACTTC.

The V gene is TRBV15, the J gene TRBJ1-5; D not certain. The V end lost 0 bases, the J end lost 3 bases, and 9 bases lay between the germline ends. CDR1 is LNHNV, CDR2 YYDKDF, per germline (reference sequence). The CDR3 runs to 15 residues. CDR3 in DNA: TGTGCCACCAGCAGAGATGGTCAAACCAATCAGCCCCAGCATTTT. This gives the protein CATSRDGQTNQPQHF.

The genes are TRBV7-2 and TRBJ1-3, with D perhaps matching TRBD1 (5 bases). This CDR3 is built from 15 residues. V lost 5 bases and J 2 bases, leaving 13 bases between the germline ends. Germline loops: CDR1 SGHTA, CDR2 FQGNSA. CDR3 DNA: TGTGCCAGCAGCCCTCAGGGAGCCACTGGAAACACCATATATTTT. Its protein product is CASSPQGATGNTIYF.

The chain joins TRBV19 to TRBJ2-5; the D gene is possibly TRBD1 (5 bases). V was clipped by 3 bases and J by 4 bases, with 15 bases between them. The CDR3 covers 15 residues. Germline lookup yields CDR1 LNHDA and CDR2 SQIVND (reference sequence). CDR3 residues: CASSIGLQGRETQYF. The CDR3 DNA reads TGTGCCAGTAGTATTGGTCTGCAGGGTCGAGAGACCCAGTACTTC.

This clone was observed a handful of times. The rearrangement joins TRBV7-9 to TRBJ1-2, with unresolved D. Germline V gene sequence: CDR1 SEHNR, CDR2 FQNEAQ (reference sequence). CDR3 length: 14 residues. The V and J ends lost 5 bases and 7 bases respectively, with 17 bases between them. The CDR3 spells CASSPAGSESGYTF. The CDR3 DNA is TGTGCCAGCAGCCCAGCGGGTTCCGAATCTGGCTACACCTTC.

This clone was observed a handful of times. The CDR3 sequence: CASQARGTDTQYF. Written as DNA, the CDR3 is TGTGCCAGCCAGGCAAGGGGCACAGATACGCAGTATTTT. The rearrangement joins TRBV19 to TRBJ2-3; the D is unclear. The length of the CDR3 is 13 residues. Deletions cut 9 bases from V and 1 base from J, with 11 bases between. Germline CDR1 is LNHDA and CDR2 is SQIVND (reference sequence). The entire variable domain, with the rest obtained from reference TRBV19 and TRBJ2-3, is as follows: DGGITQSPKYLFRKEGQNVTLSCEQNLNHDAMYWYRQDPGQGLRLIYYSQIVNDFQKGDIAEGYSVSREKKESFPLTVTSAQKNPTAFYLCASQARGTDTQYFGPGTRLTVL.

The V and J genes are TRBV5-1 and TRBJ2-1; D remains unclear. V shed 3 bases and J shed 4 bases, with 17 bases lying between them. The CDR3 spans 16 residues. CDR1 and CDR2 from the germline V gene are SGHRS and YFSETQ. The CDR3 here is CASSSLLSATYNEQFF. CDR3 bases: TGCGCCAGCAGCTCCCTCTTATCGGCCACATACAATGAGCAGTTCTTC.